This TCR beta chain originates from a study of identical twins. Overall study findings and caveats: Memory repertoires showed no such pattern, whereas abundant cord blood beta clonotypes carried fewer insertions. It was out-of-frame TCR alpha sharing in monozygotic twins that models underestimated.

TCRdb itself ran the 5' RACE reads through MiXCR, one entry per CDR3 protein. The table has roughly 720,000 distinct CDR3 sequences, over 15% seen once; the top ten hold around 14%. The table lists this clonotype with a few counts. Its antigen is unknown. This sample also belongs to another study, concerning T cells expressing NK-cell markers. According to that study: It remained uncertain whether the expanded NKG2C+ T cell clones were specific for HCMV antigens.

This receptor was obtained from a woman under 30 in good health. The sample consisted of PBMCs.

The CDR3 spells CATSRGVGTGELFF. The CDR3 DNA sequence: TGTGCCACCAGCAGAGGGGTAGGGACCGGGGAGCTGTTTTTT. The genes are TRBV15 and TRBJ2-2, with D unresolved. Germline V gene data show CDR1 as LNHNV and CDR2 as YYDKDF (reference sequence). The CDR3 covers 14 residues. Trimming removed 1 base at V and 5 bases at J, with 8 bases between.